Listed below are T cell receptor beta chains from one sample, sequenced in a study of PD-1 blockade in classical Hodgkin lymphoma. Data came from immunoSEQ multiplex PCR; TCRdb stores just in-frame clones and leaves some out. Here the sample spans around 50,000 clones, roughly 90% being singletons. Sequencing used peripheral blood mononuclear cells (PBMCs), obtained before the fourth cycle of nivolumab. The receptors were sampled from a human donor with classical Hodgkin lymphoma. The CDR3 runs from the conserved cysteine through the conserved F or W. D genes are given only for firm matches. Size is omitted from some rows. Given values are once, few, many or a class for expanded clones.

>TRBV9|.|TRBJ1-1|.|11
TGTGCCAGCAGCTCCCGGTCGGAAGCTTTCTTT
CASSSRSEAFF
>TRBV5-4|.|TRBJ1-4|TRBD1|13
TGTGCCAGCAGTTCAGGGGGGGATGAAAAACTGTTTTTT
CASSSGGDEKLFF
>TRBV6-9|.|TRBJ2-7|.|15
TGTGCCAGCAGTTACGGGGCTACCCGCTCCTACGAGCAGTACTTC
CASSYGATRSYEQYF
>TRBV6-5|.|TRBJ2-7|TRBD1|15
TGTGCCAGCAGTACCCCGGGACAGGGAAATTACGAGCAGTACTTC
CASSTPGQGNYEQYF
>TRBV5-6|.|TRBJ2-7|.|13
TGTGCCAGCAGCTTGGAGGGTGCTTACGAGCAGTACTTC
CASSLEGAYEQYF
>TRBV10-3|.|TRBJ1-2|.|14
TGTGCCATCTCAACCCTTCGGCCCCTCTATGGCTACACCTTC
CAISTLRPLYGYTF
>TRBV5-1|.|TRBJ2-1|.|16
TGCGCCAGCAGCTTACCAGACCTCCGCTCCTACAATGAGCAGTTCTTC
CASSLPDLRSYNEQFF
>TRBV13|.|TRBJ2-7|TRBD1|14
TGTGCCAGCTCCGGGACAGGCCATTACTACGAGCAGTACTTC
CASSGTGHYYEQYF
>TRBV14|.|TRBJ2-7|TRBD2|15
TGTGCCAGCAGCCAACTAGCGGGGGTCCCCTACGAGCAGTACTTC
CASSQLAGVPYEQYF
>TRBV6-5|.|TRBJ1-2|.|13
TGTGCCAGCAGTTTGGGCGGGGATAGGAGCTACACCTTC
CASSLGGDRSYTF
>TRBV19|.|TRBJ1-1|TRBD1|15
TGTGCCAGTAGCTACCCCAGGGGGGGGTTGTCTGAAGCTTTCTTT
CASSYPRGGLSEAFF
>TRBV9|.|TRBJ2-3|.|12
TGTGCCAGCAGCGTTCAGGCAGATACGCAGTATTTT
CASSVQADTQYF
>TRBV19|.|TRBJ1-2|.|12
TGTGCCAGTAGTATTGTGGGATACGGCTACACCTTC
CASSIVGYGYTF
>TRBV7-2|.|TRBJ2-6|.|19
TGTGCCAGCAGCTTAGTTGTTGGCGGCGTGAGCTCTGGGGCCAACGTCCTGACTTTC
CASSLVVGGVSSGANVLTF
>TRBV7-9|.|TRBJ2-3|.|11
TGTGCCAGCAGCCGAACAGATACGCAGTATTTT
CASSRTDTQYF
>TRBV28|.|TRBJ2-7|TRBD2|15
TGTGCCAGCAGTTACCCCCCCCCGGGGGGGTACGAGCAGTACTTC
CASSYPPPGGYEQYF
>TRBV9|once|TRBJ2-6|.|15
TGTGCCAGCAGCGTAGAACTGTCTGGGGCCAACGTCCTGACTTTC
CASSVELSGANVLTF
>TRBV10-1|.|TRBJ2-3|.|14
TGCGCCAGCAGTGGTGGACAGTTCACAGATACGCAGTATTTT
CASSGGQFTDTQYF
>TRBV30|.|TRBJ2-5|TRBD2|13
TGTGCCTGGTGGGGGAGGGCAAGGGAGACCCAGTACTTC
CAWWGRARETQYF
>TRBV6-5|.|TRBJ1-1|.|14
TGTGCCAGCAGTTTGGACGGGGTAAGAACTGAAGCTTTCTTT
CASSLDGVRTEAFF
>TRBV19|.|TRBJ2-1|.|12
TGTGCCAGTAGTATGCCATACGGGGCTCCGTTCTTC
CASSMPYGAPFF
>TRBV19|.|TRBJ2-7|TRBD2|16
TGTGCCAGTAGGGGACTAGTTCAAGGTGCCCCCTACGAGCAGTACTTC
CASRGLVQGAPYEQYF
>TRBV29-1|.|TRBJ2-3|TRBD2|16
TGCAGCGTTGAAGATGGAGGAAGGACTAGTGCAGATACGCAGTATTTT
CSVEDGGRTSADTQYF
>TRBV7-8|few|TRBJ1-5|.|13
TGTGCCAGCTCGTCGGTAGACAATCAGCCCCAGCATTTT
CASSSVDNQPQHF
>TRBV5-8|.|TRBJ1-1|.|14
TGTGCCAGCAGCTTGGGACAGATGAACACTGAAGCTTTCTTT
CASSLGQMNTEAFF
>TRBV5-1|.|TRBJ2-2|TRBD2|15
TGCGCCAGCAGCACGGGTAGCGGGAGCACCGGGGAGCTGTTTTTT
CASSTGSGSTGELFF
>TRBV19|.|TRBJ2-7|TRBD1|15
TGTGCCAGTAGTCGGGGACAGGGAAGGGATAACGAGCAGTACTTC
CASSRGQGRDNEQYF
>TRBV14|.|TRBJ2-4|TRBD1|16
TGTGCCAGCAGCCAAGGGGACAGTATAGCCAAAAACATTCAGTACTTC
CASSQGDSIAKNIQYF
>TRBV5-6|.|TRBJ1-2|TRBD1|14
TGTGCCAGCAACCGCCGGGACAGGGGCGGGGGCTACACCTTC
CASNRRDRGGGYTF
>TRBV27|.|TRBJ1-2|.|13
TGTGCCAGCAGTTTATCGCGGGGTAGGGGCTACACCTTC
CASSLSRGRGYTF